Shown below are 25 T cell receptor beta chains from a single sample sequenced in a study of blood T cell repertoires in COVID-19. Data came from immunoSEQ multiplex PCR; TCRdb stores just in-frame clones and leaves some out. Of over 150,000 clones listed, around 85% are singletons. What was sequenced was peripheral blood. The receptors shown here come from a man older than 75 with COVID-19, enrolled during active disease.

The V call is TRBV6-4, the J call TRBJ2-5; possible D gene TRBD2, 5 bases. The CDR3 spans 10 residues. Germline V gene sequence: CDR1 MRHNA, CDR2 SNTAGT. Trimming shortened V by 8 bases and J by 12 bases, and 13 bases separated the two germline ends. The CDR3 nucleotides are TGTGCCAGCCCCCCCGCGGAGGAGTACTTC. It is translated as CASPPAEEYF.

This clone was counted once. V is TRBV3-1 (or the pseudogene TRBV3-2) and J is TRBJ2-5, with a weak D call TRBD1 (7 bases). Germline V lookup: CDR1 LGHDT, CDR2 YNNKEL (reference sequence). This CDR3 is 18 amino acids long. Between the trimmed V and J ends, which lost 0 bases and 2 bases, there was a span of 19 bases. CDR3 region: CASSQEGPRGVRQETQYF. CDR3 DNA: TGTGCCAGCAGCCAAGAGGGCCCCAGGGGGGTAAGACAAGAGACCCAGTACTTC.

V usage is TRBV19 and J usage is TRBJ1-5, with D perhaps matching TRBD1 (6 bases). This CDR3 has 17 amino acids. The ends were cut back, 5 bases at V and 9 bases at J, with 26 bases in the middle. CDR1 and CDR2 (germline): LNHDA, SQIVND (reference sequence). The CDR3 bases are TGTGCCAGTAGTCTCACAACCGGGACACCCCGAGTAATGCCCCAGCATTTT. The encoded protein is CASSLTTGTPRVMPQHF.

The chain uses TRBV7-8 and TRBJ1-6, with 8 bases matching TRBD1. CDR1 and CDR2 from the germline V gene are SGHVS and FQNEAQ. Trimming removed 5 bases from V and 1 base from J; junction bases left unmatched: 4. This CDR3 has 16 amino acids. The DNA of the CDR3 is TGTGCCAGCAGCCGCGGACAGGGATCCTATAATTCACCCCTCCACTTT. It yields the protein CASSRGQGSYNSPLHF. The full variable domain, in which reference TRBV7-8 and TRBJ1-6 provide the parts outside the CDR3, is GAGVSQSPRYKVAKRGQDVALRCDPISGHVSLFWYQQALGQGPEFLTYFQNEAQLDKSGLPSDRFFAERPEGSVSTLKIQRTQQEDSAVYLCASSRGQGSYNSPLHFGNGTRLTVT.

The chain joins TRBV4-3 to TRBJ2-7, with D possibly TRBD1 on 6 matching bases. The CDR3 runs 16 residues. The V end lost 0 bases, the J end lost 0 bases, and 12 bases lay between the germline ends. Germline CDR1 LGHNA, CDR2 YSLEER. The CDR3 bases are TGCGCCAGCAGCCAAGATTGGGGGCCGAGCTCCTACGAGCAGTACTTC. Translating gives CASSQDWGPSSYEQYF.

The V gene is TRBV7-2, the J gene TRBJ1-4; D call uncertain. Between the trimmed V and J ends, which lost 2 bases and 0 bases, there was a span of 10 bases. The CDR3 runs to 16 residues. Germline values: CDR1 SGHTA, CDR2 FQGNSA. DNA for the CDR3: TGTGCCAGCAGCTTACGCGAGGGCGCAACTAATGAAAAACTGTTTTTT. It specifies CASSLREGATNEKLFF.

The J gene is TRBJ1-5, the V gene TRBV19; 8 positions agree with TRBD1. Losses at the gene ends were 3 bases for V and 0 bases for J; bases not matched to a gene: 4. Germline V gene data show CDR1 as LNHDA and CDR2 as SQIVND (reference sequence). The CDR3 length is 16 residues. In DNA, the CDR3 is TGTGCCAGTAGTATGCAAGGGACAGGTAGCAATCAGCCCCAGCATTTT. It encodes CASSMQGTGSNQPQHF.

The chain employs TRBV7-2 and TRBJ2-7; tentative D call: TRBD2 (6 bases). The CDR3 runs to 15 residues. Germline CDR1 is SGHTA and CDR2 is FQGNSA. V lost 3 bases and J lost 0, with 12 bases in between. The CDR3 loop reads CASSFGSSVSYEQYF. The CDR3 bases are TGTGCCAGCAGCTTCGGGAGTTCAGTCTCCTACGAGCAGTACTTC. The full variable domain, in which reference TRBV7-2 and TRBJ2-7 provide the parts outside the CDR3, is GAGVSQSPSNKVTEKGKDVELRCDPISGHTALYWYRQSLGQGLEFLIYFQGNSAPDKSGLPSDRFSAERTGGSVSTLTIQRTQQEDSAVYLCASSFGSSVSYEQYFGPGTRLTVT.

CDR3 residues: CASSFTGSTEAFF. Written as DNA, the CDR3 is TGTGCCAGCAGCTTTACAGGATCGACTGAAGCTTTCTTT. The chain combines TRBV7-8 with TRBJ1-1, with D possibly matching TRBD1 (5 bases). V lost 3 bases and J 5 bases, leaving 10 bases between the germline ends. Germline V CDR1 and CDR2: SGHVS, FQNEAQ. This CDR3 comprises 13 residues.

This chain uses TRBV9 with TRBJ1-2; no definite D call. The germline V gene has CDR1 SGDLS and CDR2 YYNGEE. The V gene lost 0 bases and the J gene lost 11 bases, with 17 bases spanning the gap. This CDR3 is built from 14 residues. The CDR3 sequence is CASSVDGFGGGYTF. The CDR3 coding sequence is TGTGCCAGCAGCGTAGATGGGTTCGGTGGCGGGTACACCTTC.

The chain uses TRBV19 and TRBJ2-7; D is perhaps TRBD2 (5 bases). Germline-derived CDR1 and CDR2 are LNHDA and SQIVND (reference sequence). V lost 6 bases and J 7 bases, leaving 16 bases between the germline ends. The CDR3 has 13 residues. CDR3 amino acids: CASRRADLREQYF. Written as DNA, the CDR3 is TGTGCCAGTAGGAGGGCTGACCTACGAGAGCAGTACTTC.

The chain uses TRBV29-1 and TRBJ2-7; 7 nucleotides match TRBD1. The CDR3 runs 14 residues. Losses at the gene ends were 6 bases for V and 6 bases for J; bases not matched to a gene: 14. Germline-derived CDR1 and CDR2 are SQVTM and ANQGSEA. CDR3 residues: CSVTGLRNNGEQYF. The CDR3 DNA reads TGCAGCGTGACAGGGCTCCGAAATAACGGCGAGCAGTACTTC.

The rearrangement uses TRBV24-1 and TRBJ2-1; D uncertain. The V gene's germline CDR1 is KGHDR and CDR2 SFDVKD. The CDR3 is 12 amino acids. V was clipped by 3 bases and J by 9 bases, with 8 bases between them. CDR3 loop: CATSDRHSEQFF. In DNA form, the CDR3 reads TGTGCCACCAGTGATCGTCACAGTGAGCAGTTCTTC.

J is TRBJ2-3 and V is TRBV15; D possibly corresponds to TRBD2 (6 bases). Germline V gene lookup returns CDR1 LNHNV and CDR2 YYDKDF (reference sequence). The CDR3 covers 16 residues. The ends were cut back, 4 bases at V and 3 bases at J, with 17 bases in the middle. CDR3 protein: CATSKPGTQRTDTQYF. CDR3 bases: TGTGCCACCAGCAAACCCGGGACTCAAAGGACAGATACGCAGTATTTT.

The V call is TRBV2, the J call TRBJ1-2; possible D gene TRBD1, 6 bases. V lost 6 bases, J lost 8 bases, and 16 bases lay in between. The CDR3 loop spans 13 amino acids. Germline CDR1 and CDR2: SNHLY and FYNNEI. The CDR3 sequence is CASRENPGDGYTF. Written as DNA, the CDR3 is TGTGCCAGCAGGGAAAACCCAGGGGACGGCTACACCTTC.

V gene TRBV5-4 combines with J gene TRBJ1-4, with no clear D. The V end lost 0 bases, the J end lost 5 bases, and 14 bases lay between the germline ends. This CDR3 comprises 16 residues. The germline CDR1 and CDR2 sequences are SGHNT and YYREEE (reference sequence). CDR3 sequence reads: CASSLGPGQINEKLFF. Written as DNA, the CDR3 is TGTGCCAGCAGCTTGGGTCCAGGTCAAATCAATGAAAAACTGTTTTTT.

This clone has only a few counts. The chain employs TRBV6-6 and TRBJ1-2; D is perhaps TRBD1 (6 bases). CDR3 size: 15 residues. Trimming took off 0 bases at V and 2 bases at J, with 10 bases between the two ends. Germline assignment: CDR1 MNHNY and CDR2 SVGAGI (reference sequence). CDR3 sequence: CASSYSRTGNYGYTF. In DNA form, the CDR3 reads TGTGCCAGCAGTTACTCAAGAACAGGGAACTATGGCTACACCTTC.

This rearrangement joins TRBV5-1 to TRBJ1-1, with TRBD1 as a possible D gene (5 bases). With 5 bases removed from V and 1 base from J, the gap between germline ends came to 9 bases. The CDR3 covers 13 residues. The V gene's germline CDR1 is SGHRS and CDR2 YFSETQ. CDR3 sequence: CASSRGGNTEAFF. Written as DNA, the CDR3 is TGCGCCAGCAGTCGCGGGGGGAACACTGAAGCTTTCTTT.

This chain uses TRBV19 with TRBJ2-3; possibly TRBD2 for D (5 bases). In germline, CDR1 is LNHDA, CDR2 SQIVND (reference sequence). V lost 7 bases, J lost 1 base, and 12 bases lay in between. This CDR3 region has 14 residues. Written as DNA, the CDR3 is TGTGCCAGTAAAGCGGACGGGGGCACAGATACGCAGTATTTT. This translates into CASKADGGTDTQYF.

The chain has TRBV10-3 and TRBJ2-7; perhaps TRBD1 as D (6 bases). Trimming took off 6 bases at V and 4 bases at J, with 22 bases between the two ends. Germline-derived CDR1 and CDR2 are ENHRY and SYGVKD. This CDR3 has 16 residues. The CDR3 nucleotides read TGTGCCATCAGCGGCAAGGACAGCTCGGTTGGGTACGAGCAGTACTTC. It encodes CAISGKDSSVGYEQYF.

A single count supports this clone. The chain joins TRBV10-3 to TRBJ2-1, with a weak D call TRBD2 (5 bases). Trimming cost V 7 bases and J 4 bases, with 8 bases left between them. Germline V lookup: CDR1 ENHRY, CDR2 SYGVKD. This CDR3 region has 12 residues. CDR3 protein: CAINRGYNEQFF. CDR3 bases: TGTGCCATCAACCGAGGGTACAATGAGCAGTTCTTC.

Written as DNA, the CDR3 is TGTGCCAGCAGCTTCCCCCTCTCTGGGGCCAACGTCCTGACTTTC. Its protein product is CASSFPLSGANVLTF. The V call is TRBV11-2, the J call TRBJ2-6; D remains ambiguous. V was shortened by 3 bases and J by 0 bases, with 6 bases between the two germline ends. This CDR3 region has 15 residues. The germline gives CDR1 SGHAT, CDR2 FQNNGV.

This chain connects TRBV4-3 to TRBJ2-3; the D gene is possibly TRBD2 (6 bases). The CDR3 contains 15 residues. V lost 0 bases and J lost 4, with 11 bases in between. From germline, CDR1 is LGHNA and CDR2 YSLEER. CDR3 nucleotides: TGCGCCAGCAGCCAAGAGCGAGGAGGGGCAGATACGCAGTATTTT. Protein sequence: CASSQERGGADTQYF.

The chain is built from TRBV6-5 and TRBJ1-2, with 11 bases that match TRBD1. V lost 4 bases, J lost 5 bases, and 9 bases stayed unmatched. The CDR3 loop spans 16 amino acids. CDR1 and CDR2 (germline): MNHEY, SVGAGI. The CDR3 coding sequence is TGTGCCAGCAGTTCTGTGGGACAGGGGGAAGGATATGGCTACACCTTC. This translates into CASSSVGQGEGYGYTF.

The V call is TRBV7-9, the J call TRBJ2-5, with TRBD2 matching 8 bases. The length of the CDR3 is 16 residues. J was trimmed by 3 bases and V by 3 bases; bases with no gene match: 9. CDR1 and CDR2 from the germline V gene are SEHNR and FQNEAQ (reference sequence). CDR3 sequence (DNA): TGTGCCAGCAGCTTTACCGGCGGGGGGCTTGAAGAGACCCAGTACTTC. Residues: CASSFTGGGLEETQYF.